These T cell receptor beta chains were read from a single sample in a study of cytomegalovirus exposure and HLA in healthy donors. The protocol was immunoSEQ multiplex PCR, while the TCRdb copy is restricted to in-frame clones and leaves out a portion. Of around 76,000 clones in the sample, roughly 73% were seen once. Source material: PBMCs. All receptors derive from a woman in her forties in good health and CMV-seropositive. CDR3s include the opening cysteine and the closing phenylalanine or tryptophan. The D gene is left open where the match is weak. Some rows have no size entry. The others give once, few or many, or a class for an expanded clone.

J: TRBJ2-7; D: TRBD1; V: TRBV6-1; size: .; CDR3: CASSDPRDRGSYEQYF; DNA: TGTGCCAGCAGTGACCCGCGGGACAGGGGTTCCTACGAGCAGTACTTC
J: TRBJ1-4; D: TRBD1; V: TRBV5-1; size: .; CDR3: CASSWSGTGILATNEKLFF; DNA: TGCGCCAGCAGCTGGTCCGGGACAGGGATTTTAGCGACTAATGAAAAACTGTTTTTT
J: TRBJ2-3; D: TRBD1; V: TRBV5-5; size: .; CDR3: CASSFTGGGGGDTQYF; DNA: TGTGCCAGCAGCTTTACAGGGGGTGGAGGGGGAGATACGCAGTATTTT
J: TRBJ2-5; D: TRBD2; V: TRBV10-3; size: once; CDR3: CAISLAEETQYF; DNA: TGTGCCATCAGCCTAGCGGAAGAGACCCAGTACTTC
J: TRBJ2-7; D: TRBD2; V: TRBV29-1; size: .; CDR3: CSVEGAAGGAYEQYF; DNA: TGCAGCGTTGAAGGTGCCGCGGGGGGAGCCTACGAGCAGTACTTC
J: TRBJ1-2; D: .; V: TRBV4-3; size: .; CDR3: CASSQDRGHPADYGYTF; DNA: TGCGCCAGCAGCCAAGATCGCGGGCACCCGGCGGACTATGGCTACACCTTC
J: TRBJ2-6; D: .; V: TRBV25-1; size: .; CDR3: CASSAQVGASRGANVLTF; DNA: TGTGCCAGCAGTGCCCAGGTGGGGGCTAGTCGTGGGGCCAACGTCCTGACTTTC
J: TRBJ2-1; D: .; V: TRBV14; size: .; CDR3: CASSHWRGGDYNEQFF; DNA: TGTGCCAGCAGCCACTGGAGAGGGGGGGACTACAATGAGCAGTTCTTC
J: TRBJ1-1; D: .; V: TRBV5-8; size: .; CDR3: CASSLLALEAFF; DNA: TGTGCCAGCAGCTTGTTAGCTCTTGAAGCTTTCTTT
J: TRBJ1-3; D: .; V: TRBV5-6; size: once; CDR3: CASSLRSRISGNTIYF; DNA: TGTGCCAGCAGTCTTCGTAGCAGAATCTCTGGAAACACCATATATTTT
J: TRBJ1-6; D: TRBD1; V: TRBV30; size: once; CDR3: CAWRTGTGGSPLHF; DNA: TGTGCCTGGAGAACCGGGACAGGGGGTTCACCCCTCCACTTT
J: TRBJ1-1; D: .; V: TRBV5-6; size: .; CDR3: CASSGGGTEAFF; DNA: TGTGCCAGCAGTGGGGGCGGCACTGAAGCTTTCTTT
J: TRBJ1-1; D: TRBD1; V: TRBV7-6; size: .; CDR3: CASRQGGVNTEAFF; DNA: TGTGCCAGCAGACAGGGGGGGGTGAACACTGAAGCTTTCTTT
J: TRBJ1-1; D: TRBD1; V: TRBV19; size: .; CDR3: CASSISGTGRDAFF; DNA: TGTGCCAGTAGTATTTCGGGGACAGGACGGGACGCTTTCTTT
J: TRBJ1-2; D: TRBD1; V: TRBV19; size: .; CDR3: CASTIRGAYGYTF; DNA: TGTGCCAGTACCATCAGGGGGGCCTATGGCTACACCTTC
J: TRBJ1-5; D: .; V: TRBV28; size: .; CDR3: CASSLGQGSNQPQHF; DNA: TGTGCCAGCAGTTTAGGGCAGGGTAGTAATCAGCCCCAGCATTTT
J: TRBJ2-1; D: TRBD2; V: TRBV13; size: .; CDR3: CASSPRLATDEQFF; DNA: TGTGCCAGCAGCCCCCGACTAGCGACGGATGAGCAGTTCTTC
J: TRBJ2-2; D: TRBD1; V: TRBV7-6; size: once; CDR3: CASSLTGQGVGELFF; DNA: TGTGCCAGCAGCTTGACCGGACAGGGGGTCGGGGAGCTGTTTTTT
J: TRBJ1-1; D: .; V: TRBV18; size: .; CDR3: CASSPLDSMNTEAFF; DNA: TGTGCCAGCTCACCACTGGACAGCATGAACACTGAAGCTTTCTTT
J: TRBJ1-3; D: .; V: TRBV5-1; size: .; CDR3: CASSLGGPASSGNTIYF; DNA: TGCGCCAGCAGCTTGGGGGGGCCGGCGTCTTCTGGAAACACCATATATTTT
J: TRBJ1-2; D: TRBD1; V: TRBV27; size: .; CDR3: CASSLDVFSGQDYGYTF; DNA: TGTGCCAGCAGTCTGGATGTTTTCTCGGGACAGGACTATGGCTACACCTTC
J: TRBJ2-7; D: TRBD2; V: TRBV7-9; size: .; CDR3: CASSFGAGGGYEQYF; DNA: TGTGCCAGCAGCTTTGGGGCGGGGGGCGGATACGAGCAGTACTTC
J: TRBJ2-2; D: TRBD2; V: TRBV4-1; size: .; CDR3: CASSQGGLAGVGTGELFF; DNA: TGCGCCAGCAGCCAGGGTGGCCTAGCGGGAGTAGGCACCGGGGAGCTGTTTTTT
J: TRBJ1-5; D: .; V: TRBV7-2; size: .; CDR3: CASSLARQGANQPQHF; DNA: TGTGCCAGCAGCTTAGCGCGGCAGGGCGCGAATCAGCCCCAGCATTTT
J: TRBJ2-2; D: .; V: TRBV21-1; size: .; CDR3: CASSKSPRPRGAVF; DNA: TGTGCCAGCAGCAAAAGCCCTCGGCCCCGGGGAGCTGTTTTT
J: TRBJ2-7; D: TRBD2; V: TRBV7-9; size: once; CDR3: CASQRISGAWEQYF; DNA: TGTGCCTCCCAGCGGATTAGCGGGGCGTGGGAGCAGTACTTC
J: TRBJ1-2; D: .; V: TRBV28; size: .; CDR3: CASSPIQAFYGYTF; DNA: TGTGCCAGCAGTCCCATACAGGCCTTCTATGGCTACACCTTC
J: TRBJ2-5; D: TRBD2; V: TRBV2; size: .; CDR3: CASKRAISSGVKETQYF; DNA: TGTGCCAGCAAGAGGGCCATCTCTAGCGGAGTGAAAGAGACCCAGTACTTC
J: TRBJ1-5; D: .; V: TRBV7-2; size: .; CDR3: CASSLDRYSNQPQHF; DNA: TGTGCCAGCAGCCTAGACAGGTATAGCAATCAGCCCCAGCATTTT
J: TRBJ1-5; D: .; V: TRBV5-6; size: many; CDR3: CASSLGGFNQPQHF; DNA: TGTGCCAGCAGCTTGGGCGGGTTTAATCAGCCCCAGCATTTT
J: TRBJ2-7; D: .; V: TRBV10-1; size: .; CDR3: CASSERLGPRQYF; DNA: TGCGCCAGCAGCGAGAGACTAGGTCCGCGACAGTACTTC
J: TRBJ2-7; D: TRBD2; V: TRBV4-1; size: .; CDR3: CASSQERASGRYEQYF; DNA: TGCGCCAGCAGCCAAGAACGGGCTAGCGGGCGCTACGAGCAGTACTTC
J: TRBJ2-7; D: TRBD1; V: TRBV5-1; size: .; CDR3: CASSFGTGGLYEQYF; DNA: TGCGCCAGCAGCTTTGGGACAGGGGGTCTCTACGAGCAGTACTTC
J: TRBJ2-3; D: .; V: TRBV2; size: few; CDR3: CASRRDIGTDTQYF; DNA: TGTGCCAGCAGGAGGGACATTGGCACAGATACGCAGTATTTT
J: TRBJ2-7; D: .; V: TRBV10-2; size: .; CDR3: CASSEPRDEQYF; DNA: TGCGCCAGCAGTGAGCCCCGCGACGAGCAGTACTTC
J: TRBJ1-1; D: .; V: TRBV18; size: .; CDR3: CASSQGRGNTEAFF; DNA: TGTGCCAGCTCACAGGGCAGGGGGAACACTGAAGCTTTCTTT
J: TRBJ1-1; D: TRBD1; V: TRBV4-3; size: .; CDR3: CASSRGQGSTEAFF; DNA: TGCGCCAGCAGCCGAGGACAGGGGAGCACTGAAGCTTTCTTT
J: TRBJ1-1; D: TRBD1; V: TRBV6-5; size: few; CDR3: CASRWNRGGNTEAFF; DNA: TGTGCCAGCAGATGGAACAGGGGGGGAAACACTGAAGCTTTCTTT
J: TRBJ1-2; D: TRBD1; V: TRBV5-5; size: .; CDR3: CASSPQGAPNYGYTF; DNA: TGTGCCAGCAGCCCGCAGGGGGCCCCTAACTATGGCTACACCTTC
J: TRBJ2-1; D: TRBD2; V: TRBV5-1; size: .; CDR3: CASTPSGNNNEQFF; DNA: TGCGCCAGCACCCCTAGCGGGAACAACAATGAGCAGTTCTTC
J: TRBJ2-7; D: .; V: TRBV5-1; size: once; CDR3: CASSLEGKAYEQYF; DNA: TGCGCCAGCAGCTTGGAGGGGAAGGCCTACGAGCAGTACTTC
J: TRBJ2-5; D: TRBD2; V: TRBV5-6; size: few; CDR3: CASSLATSGLDRKTQYF; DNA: TGTGCCAGCAGCTTGGCAACTAGCGGGCTAGACCGAAAGACCCAGTACTTC
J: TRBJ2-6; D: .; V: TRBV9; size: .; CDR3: CASSSQTAGAGANVLTF; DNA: TGTGCCAGCTCCTCCCAGACCGCCGGGGCTGGGGCCAACGTCCTGACTTTC
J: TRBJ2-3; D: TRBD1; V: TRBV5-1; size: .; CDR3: CASSLQGARTDTQYF; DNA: TGCGCCAGCAGCTTACAGGGGGCGCGGACAGATACGCAGTATTTT
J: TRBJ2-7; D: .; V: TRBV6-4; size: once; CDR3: CASSDGGVTLGYGTKYF; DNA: TGTGCCAGCAGTGATGGGGGCGTCACTTTGGGGTATGGCACAAAGTACTTC